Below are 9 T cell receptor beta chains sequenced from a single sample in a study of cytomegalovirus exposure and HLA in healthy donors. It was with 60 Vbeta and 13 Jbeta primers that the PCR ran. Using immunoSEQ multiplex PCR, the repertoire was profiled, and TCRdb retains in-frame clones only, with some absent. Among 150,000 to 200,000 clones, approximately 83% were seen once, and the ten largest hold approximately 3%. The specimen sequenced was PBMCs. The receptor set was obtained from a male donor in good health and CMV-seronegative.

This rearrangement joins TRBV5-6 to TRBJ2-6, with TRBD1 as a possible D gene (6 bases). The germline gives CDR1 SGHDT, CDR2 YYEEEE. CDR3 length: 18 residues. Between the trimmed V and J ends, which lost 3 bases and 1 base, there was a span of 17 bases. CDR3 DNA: TGTGCCAGCAGCTCTATCAGGGGTCTTAGTTCTGGGGCCAACGTCCTGACTTTC. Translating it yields CASSSIRGLSSGANVLTF.

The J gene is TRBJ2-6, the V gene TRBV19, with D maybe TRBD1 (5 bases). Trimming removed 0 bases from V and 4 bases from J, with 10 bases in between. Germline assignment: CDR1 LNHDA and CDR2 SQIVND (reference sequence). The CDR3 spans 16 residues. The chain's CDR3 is CASSIEAGWGANVLTF. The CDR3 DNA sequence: TGTGCCAGTAGTATAGAGGCAGGGTGGGGGGCCAACGTCCTGACTTTC.

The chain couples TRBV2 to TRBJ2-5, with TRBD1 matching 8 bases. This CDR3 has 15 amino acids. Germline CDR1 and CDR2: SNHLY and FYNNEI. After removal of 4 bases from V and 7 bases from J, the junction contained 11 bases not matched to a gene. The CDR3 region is CASSADRVGVGTQYF. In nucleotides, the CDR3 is TGTGCCAGCAGTGCGGACAGGGTGGGGGTGGGGACCCAGTACTTC.

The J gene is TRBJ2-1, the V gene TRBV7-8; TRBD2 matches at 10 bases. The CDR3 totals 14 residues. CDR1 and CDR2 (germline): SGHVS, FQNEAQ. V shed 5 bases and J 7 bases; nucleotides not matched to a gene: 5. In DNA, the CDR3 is TGTGCCAGCAGCATGGGACTAGCGAGGAATGAGCAGTTCTTC. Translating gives CASSMGLARNEQFF.

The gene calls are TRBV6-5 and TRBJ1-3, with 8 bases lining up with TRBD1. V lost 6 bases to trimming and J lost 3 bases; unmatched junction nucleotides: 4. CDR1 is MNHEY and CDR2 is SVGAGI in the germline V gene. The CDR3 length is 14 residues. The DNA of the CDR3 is TGTGCCAGCAGCCTGACAGGGGTTGGAAACACCATATATTTT. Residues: CASSLTGVGNTIYF.

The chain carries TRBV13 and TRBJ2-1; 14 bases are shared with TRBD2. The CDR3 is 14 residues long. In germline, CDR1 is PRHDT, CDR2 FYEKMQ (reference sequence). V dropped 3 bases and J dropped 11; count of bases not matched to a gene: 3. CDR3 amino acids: CASSLGLAGAKQFF. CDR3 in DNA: TGTGCCAGCAGCTTGGGACTAGCGGGGGCTAAGCAGTTCTTC.

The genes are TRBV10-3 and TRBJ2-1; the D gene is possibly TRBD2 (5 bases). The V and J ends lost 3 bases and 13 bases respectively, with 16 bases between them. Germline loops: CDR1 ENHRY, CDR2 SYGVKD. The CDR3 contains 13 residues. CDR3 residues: CAISESTRTPQFF. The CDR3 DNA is TGTGCCATCAGTGAATCTACGAGGACTCCCCAGTTCTTC.

The CDR3 is CASSQEESRSSYNSPLHF. For the CDR3, the DNA is TGTGCCAGCAGCCAAGAAGAGAGTAGGAGCTCCTATAATTCACCCCTCCACTTT. The rearrangement uses TRBV4-2 and TRBJ1-6; D is unclear. V was trimmed by 0 bases and J by 0 bases, leaving 12 bases between them. Germline V gene sequence: CDR1 LGHNA, CDR2 YNFKEQ. CDR3 length equals 18 residues.

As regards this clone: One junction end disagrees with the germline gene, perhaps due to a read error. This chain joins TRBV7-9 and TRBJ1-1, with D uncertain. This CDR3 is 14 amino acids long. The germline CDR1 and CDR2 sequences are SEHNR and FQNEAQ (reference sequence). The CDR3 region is CSSSLIRQNTEAFF. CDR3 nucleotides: TGTTCCAGCAGCTTAATTCGACAGAACACTGAAGCTTTCTTT.